Below are 21 T cell receptor beta chains sequenced from a single sample in a study of cytotoxic CD8 clonotypes in ibrutinib-treated CLL. Sequencing used immunoSEQ multiplex PCR; TCRdb keeps in-frame clones, though not all of them. The sample lists around 310,000 clones, about 77% seen once, with 5% to 7% in the top ten. This sample comprised PBMCs, obtained before ibrutinib treatment. The receptors derive from a human donor with chronic lymphocytic leukemia.

The sample holds one count of this clone. This sequence joins TRBV7-9 and TRBJ2-5; D might be TRBD1 (6 bases). CDR1 is SEHNR, CDR2 FQNEAQ, per germline (reference sequence). This CDR3 contains 14 residues. The ends were cut back, 4 bases at V and 9 bases at J, with 18 bases in the middle. CDR3 in DNA: TGTGCCAGCAGCTGGTCTACAGGGACCGTACCCCAGTACTTC. Translated, it gives CASSWSTGTVPQYF.

This clone was seen a few times. The chain is built from TRBV7-6 and TRBJ2-3; D might be TRBD1 (6 bases). V lost 6 bases to trimming and J lost 6 bases, with 13 bases between them. Germline loops: CDR1 SGHVS, CDR2 FNYEAQ. The CDR3 is made up of 13 amino acids. For the CDR3, the DNA is TGTGCCAGCAGTGAACTGGGGGCTGATACGCAGTATTTT. Protein product: CASSELGADTQYF.

The V gene is TRBV5-4, the J gene TRBJ2-2; TRBD2 might be the D (5 bases). Germline V gene data show CDR1 as SGHNT and CDR2 as YYREEE (reference sequence). The germline V and J ends were trimmed by 3 bases and 4 bases, with 13 bases remaining between them. CDR3 length equals 15 residues. In DNA, the CDR3 is TGTGCCAGCAGCTCGAATATCGGGATCACCGGGGAGCTGTTTTTT. Translation gives CASSSNIGITGELFF.

This chain uses TRBV5-4 with TRBJ2-1; TRBD2 is a possible D gene (6 bases). The germline V and J ends were trimmed by 3 bases and 7 bases, with 11 bases remaining between them. Looked up from germline, CDR1 is SGHNT and CDR2 is YYREEE (reference sequence). This CDR3 spans 13 amino acids. The CDR3 DNA follows: TGTGCCAGCAGCTGGGGGACTTTTAATGAGCAGTTCTTC. As protein: CASSWGTFNEQFF.

In DNA form, the CDR3 reads TGTGCCAGCAGAGCGGGGGGGAAGCACTACGAGCAGTACTTC. Protein: CASRAGGKHYEQYF. This chain uses TRBV13 with TRBJ2-7; 10 bases line up with TRBD2. V was pared by 6 bases and J by 3 bases, with 5 bases of the junction left unmatched. The CDR3 contains 14 residues. Per germline, CDR1 PRHDT and CDR2 FYEKMQ (reference sequence).

This sequence joins TRBV19 and TRBJ1-1; D is perhaps TRBD1 (5 bases). The CDR3 has 14 residues. Per the germline V gene, CDR1 is LNHDA and CDR2 is SQIVND (reference sequence). Between the trimmed V and J ends, which lost 3 bases and 2 bases, there was a span of 10 bases. DNA of the CDR3: TGTGCCAGTAGTATTACCGGGGCAAACACTGAAGCTTTCTTT. Its protein is CASSITGANTEAFF. The full variable domain, rest sourced from reference TRBV19 and TRBJ1-1, is DGGITQSPKYLFRKEGQNVTLSCEQNLNHDAMYWYRQDPGQGLRLIYYSQIVNDFQKGDIAEGYSVSREKKESFPLTVTSAQKNPTAFYLCASSITGANTEAFFGQGTRLTVV.

This chain links TRBV29-1 with TRBJ1-1, with 8 bases aligning to TRBD1. The CDR3 loop spans 10 amino acids. Trimming at V came to 4 bases and at J to 10 bases, leaving 2 bases not matched to a gene. CDR1 is SQVTM and CDR2 is ANQGSEA in the germline V gene. The CDR3 sequence is CSVGGQGAFF. For the CDR3, the DNA is TGCAGCGTTGGAGGACAGGGAGCTTTCTTT.

This chain joins TRBV4-2 and TRBJ2-3; 16 positions match TRBD2. Germline CDR1 reads LGHNA; CDR2 reads YNFKEQ. The CDR3 has 20 residues. V lost 1 base to trimming and J lost 2 bases; unmatched junction nucleotides: 9. The CDR3 DNA is TGTGCCAGCAGCCAAGGGAAGACTGGGACTAGCGGGAGGGCCACAGATACGCAGTATTTT. Residues: CASSQGKTGTSGRATDTQYF.

The V gene is TRBV25-1, the J gene TRBJ1-1, with D perhaps TRBD1 (5 bases). This CDR3 contains 13 residues. CDR1 is MGHDK and CDR2 is SYGVNS in the germline V gene. The V end was cut by 5 bases, the J end by 3 bases, with 10 bases between. CDR3 DNA sequence: TGTGCCAGCAGTCCCATGGGGGACACTGAAGCTTTCTTT. Its translation is CASSPMGDTEAFF.

This chain connects TRBV25-1 to TRBJ2-1, with 9 bases matching TRBD2. The V gene's germline CDR1 is MGHDK and CDR2 SYGVNS. The CDR3 runs to 17 residues. After removal of 9 bases from V and 8 bases from J, the junction contained 20 bases not matched to a gene. The CDR3 reads CARASGKLPPHVDEQFF. CDR3 nucleotides: TGTGCCAGAGCTAGCGGGAAACTGCCCCCTCACGTGGATGAGCAGTTCTTC.

The chain's CDR3 is CASSLRGVAEKLFF. The CDR3 bases are TGTGCCAGCAGCTTAAGGGGGGTGGCGGAAAAACTGTTTTTT. The rearrangement uses TRBV11-2 and TRBJ1-4; D might be TRBD1 (6 bases). CDR1 is SGHAT and CDR2 is FQNNGV in the germline V gene. This CDR3 has 14 residues. Trimming left V 2 bases short and J 8 bases short, with 12 bases between. Complete variable domain (other parts from reference TRBV11-2 and TRBJ1-4): EAGVAQSPRYKIIEKRQSVAFWCNPISGHATLYWYQQILGQGPKLLIQFQNNGVVDDSQLPKDRFSAERLKGVDSTLKIQPAKLEDSAVYLCASSLRGVAEKLFFGSGTQLSVL.

This rearrangement joins TRBV11-2 to TRBJ1-2; D is unclear. The CDR3 is 13 residues long. Germline V gene data show CDR1 as SGHAT and CDR2 as FQNNGV. Trimming shortened V by 2 bases and J by 2 bases, and 6 bases separated the two germline ends. The CDR3 DNA follows: TGTGCCAGCAGCTTATCCAGGAACTATGGCTACACCTTC. As protein: CASSLSRNYGYTF. Filled out from reference TRBV11-2 and TRBJ1-2, the complete variable domain reads EAGVAQSPRYKIIEKRQSVAFWCNPISGHATLYWYQQILGQGPKLLIQFQNNGVVDDSQLPKDRFSAERLKGVDSTLKIQPAKLEDSAVYLCASSLSRNYGYTFGSGTRLTVV.

The chain couples TRBV4-3 to TRBJ2-7; no firm D call. Per germline, CDR1 LGHNA and CDR2 YSLEER. V was pared by 3 bases and J by 2 bases, with 11 bases between. The CDR3 runs 14 residues. CDR3 nucleotide sequence: TGCGCCAGCAGCCAGGGCATTAACCCCTACGAGCAGTACTTC. It codes for CASSQGINPYEQYF.

Here the CDR3 reads CASSQAVSPGEQYF. CDR3 nucleotides: TGTGCCAGCAGCCAAGCTGTCAGCCCGGGCGAGCAGTACTTC. V gene TRBV9 combines with J gene TRBJ2-7; no clear D. The CDR3 consists of 14 residues. V lost 4 bases to trimming and J lost 6 bases, with 17 bases between them. The germline V gene encodes CDR1 SGDLS and CDR2 YYNGEE.

The sample holds one count of this clone. The chain combines TRBV4-1 with TRBJ2-7; tentative D call: TRBD1 (6 bases). Germline V gives CDR1 MGHRA, CDR2 YSYEKL. The CDR3 has 11 residues. Trimming cost V 2 bases and J 9 bases, with 8 bases left between them. The CDR3 protein is CASSQMDRQYF. CDR3 coding DNA: TGCGCCAGCAGCCAAATGGACAGGCAGTACTTC.

The gene calls are TRBV4-1 and TRBJ1-1; D gene ambiguous. V was shortened by 2 bases and J by 0 bases, with 16 bases between the two germline ends. Germline lookup yields CDR1 MGHRA and CDR2 YSYEKL. This CDR3 is built from 17 residues. CDR3 nucleotide sequence: TGCGCCAGCAGCCAACACCCAGGTTTGAGGATGAACACTGAAGCTTTCTTT. The encoded protein is CASSQHPGLRMNTEAFF.

This clone was counted a few times. The rearrangement links TRBV25-1 to TRBJ1-2; maybe TRBD1 (6 bases). V lost 3 bases, J lost 7 bases, and 15 bases lay in between. The CDR3 spans 14 residues. Germline V lookup: CDR1 MGHDK, CDR2 SYGVNS. The CDR3 loop reads CASSELTGSRGYTF. The CDR3, as DNA: TGTGCCAGCAGTGAGTTAACAGGGTCTCGTGGCTACACCTTC.

The genes are TRBV15 and TRBJ2-2, with 8 bases that match TRBD2. V was pared by 1 base and J by 5 bases, with 9 bases of the junction left unmatched. Germline loops: CDR1 LNHNV, CDR2 YYDKDF (reference sequence). The CDR3 totals 17 residues. Here the CDR3 DNA reads TGTGCCACCAGCAGAGGGCGTGGGTTAGCGGGAACCGGGGAGCTGTTTTTT. Translating it yields CATSRGRGLAGTGELFF.

The chain links TRBV7-2 to TRBJ1-3, with 7 bases lining up with TRBD1. The germline V gene encodes CDR1 SGHTA and CDR2 FQGNSA. The trim removed 0 bases at V and 0 bases at J, leaving 2 bases unmatched. CDR3 length: 16 amino acids. The CDR3 loop is CASSLAGTASGNTIYF. The CDR3 nucleotides are TGTGCCAGCAGCTTAGCCGGGACAGCCTCTGGAAACACCATATATTTT.

The chain combines TRBV10-3 with TRBJ2-3; possible D gene TRBD2, 6 bases. This CDR3 contains 12 residues. Germline CDR1 and CDR2: ENHRY and SYGVKD. V gave up 6 bases and J gave up 5 bases, with 9 bases separating them. CDR3 sequence: CAIRVGGDTQYF. The CDR3 coding sequence is TGTGCCATCAGGGTGGGAGGAGATACGCAGTATTTT.

V usage is TRBV9 and J usage is TRBJ1-2; a possible D gene is TRBD1 (5 bases). Germline CDR1 reads SGDLS; CDR2 reads YYNGEE. The CDR3 has 11 amino acids. The ends were cut back, 3 bases at V and 5 bases at J, with 5 bases in the middle. The CDR3, as DNA: TGTGCCAGCAGCGAGGGGTATGGCTACACCTTC. Its protein product is CASSEGYGYTF.